A selection of T cell receptor beta chains follows, all from one sample in a study of T-cell reconstitution after alpha-beta-depleted transplantation in children. TCRdb itself ran the PCR reads through MiXCR, one entry per CDR3 protein. There are some 490,000 distinct CDR3 sequences in the sample; 12% occur only once, and about 5.6% lies in the top ten. The sample consisted of PBMCs from the stem cell graft donor, taken from the stem cell graft. The source of these receptors is a human donor who donated a stem cell graft to a child with combined immunodeficiency. Both conserved end residues are part of each CDR3.

V gene,J gene,CDR3 protein
TRBV29-1,TRBJ2-3,CSFTPGQAFGTQYF
TRBV5-1,TRBJ2-1,CASSLGASGRSSYNEQFF
TRBV5-1,TRBJ2-3,CASSPSRTTDTQYF
TRBV27,TRBJ1-1,CASSLSMGVTEAFF
TRBV9,TRBJ2-1,CASSPLGGGDNEQFF
TRBV29-1,TRBJ2-1,CSAAGAASSYNEQFF
TRBV7-6,TRBJ1-1,CASSLASWEKAFF
TRBV11-2,TRBJ2-3,CASSRRGWGINTDTQYF
TRBV7-8,TRBJ1-1,CASSYRQGALNTEAFF
TRBV4-2,TRBJ2-1,CASSQAPGASGDLYNEQFF
TRBV11-1,TRBJ1-1,CASSLSRFSNTEAFF
TRBV5-1,TRBJ2-7,CASSLDRAGDEQYF